This TCR beta chain was sequenced during a study of CD8+ T cells in alopecia areata. Looking at the study overall: Treated patients' severity was scored by percentage of affected scalp area.

Findings of the study overall: Across lesional scalp, and particularly alopecia totalis/universalis, clonality surpassed that of normal scalp. TCR sharing was clearer in mice than between patients, perhaps partly owing to patient HLA diversity.

Comment on this clone: Its antigen is still unknown.

The treatment was: oral pan-JAK inhibitor, 5-10 mg twice daily. Investigators sorted PBMCs to obtain both CD4+ and CD8+ T cells. Isolated RNA was reverse transcribed into cDNA used as the sequencing template. Assay used: immunoSEQ multiplex PCR; TCRdb lists only in-frame clones, some missing. This table holds 150,000 to 200,000 clones, roughly 60% found once. This CDR3 is 13 amino acids long. V trimming: 4 bases; J trimming: 6 bases; junction bases outside the gene matches: 6. Germline assignment: CDR1 SQVTM and CDR2 ANQGSEA. The sequenced sample was CD4+ T cells sorted from blood, obtained at week 24, from a patient treated with tofacitinib. This sequence joins TRBV29-1 and TRBJ1-1; 9 positions agree with TRBD1. The sequence derives from a human donor with alopecia areata. The CDR3 region is CSVGGTGSPEAFF. DNA for the CDR3: TGCAGCGTTGGGGGGACAGGGAGCCCTGAAGCTTTCTTT.